The clone carrying this TCR beta chain showed up many times. Antigen unknown. This record belongs to a study of naive and memory T cell subsets. Study conclusions and caveats: Especially in CD8 cells, naive repertoires contained a few larger clonotypes, possibly CD45RA-re-expressing memory cells.

Both TRBC1 and TRBC2 were covered by a beta constant-region primer of two equimolar oligonucleotides. Nested alpha and beta constant-region primers with the SP2 primer drove four PCR rounds on ligated cDNA. TCRdb used MiXCR to reprocess the UMI-ligation and nested PCR reads, holding one entry per CDR3 protein. The sample holds around 160,000 distinct CDR3 sequences, 20% to 25% seen once. From the second PCR step, alpha and beta chains were amplified apart. Looked up from germline, CDR1 is DFQATT and CDR2 is SNEGSKA (reference sequence). The CDR3 consists of 11 residues. V shed 5 bases and J shed 10 bases, with 12 bases lying between them.

The sequenced sample was naive CD4+ T cells from blood. The rearrangement uses TRBV20-1 and TRBJ2-1, with D perhaps being TRBD1 or TRBD2 (5 bases each). The source of this sequence is a human donor in good health. CDR3 in amino acids: CSAHGATEQFF. CDR3 DNA sequence: TGCAGTGCTCACGGGGCAACCGAGCAGTTCTTC.